This entry describes one T cell receptor (beta chain). The count of this clone is one. The target of this receptor is not known. Base quality data are lacking; no much larger clone is found one base away. From the cysteine through the phenylalanine, the CDR3 covers 15 amino acids. Just the 45-base CDR3 DNA is kept, in frame starting at base 1. Sequences MNHEY (CDR1) and SMNVEV (CDR2) are obtained from the germline V gene (reference sequence). V is reduced by 3 bases and J by 4 bases, leaving a spacing of 15 bases between them. The library relied on the immunoSEQ multiplex PCR assay. TCRdb provides this immuneACCESS table in a form limited to in-frame rearrangements. Some clones are lacking; in checked studies, under half of them reflect an unresolved V gene, and why the rest are absent is not known. The sample table records about 380,000 clones; 85% to 95% of these occur just once. Approximately 0.02% of the sample belongs to the ten largest clones.

This sample is drawn from a study of shared T cell receptors in the human thymus (dated by TCRdb to the early 2020s). A note on the overall study: The study investigated the way shared, self-reactive T-cell receptor alpha chains are produced in the human thymus.

Input material: thymocytes. The clonotype comes from a human donor. The rearrangement combines TRBV27 with TRBJ1-1, and TRBD1 may be the D gene, going by 5 matching bases. The CDR3 reads as follows: CASSFKIWGSTEAFF. The sequence in DNA is TGTGCCAGCAGTTTTAAAATTTGGGGGAGCACTGAAGCTTTCTTT.